These 20 T cell receptor beta chains originate from one sample sequenced in a study of T cell repertoires in cytomegalovirus infection. TCRdb passed the reads through MiXCR, listing each CDR3 protein once. The sample carries approximately 590,000 distinct CDR3 sequences, over 35% recorded once. These receptors' targets are unknown. The specimen comprised cultured PBMCs, sampled from culture after CMV antigen stimulation. The receptors derive from a human donor in good health (CMV status not recorded). Some clones in this sample may be carry-over from other donors' samples.

This clonotype was counted many times. The gene calls are TRBV7-2 and TRBJ2-3; D gene ambiguous. Germline CDR1 and CDR2: SGHTA and FQGNSA. Trimming took 5 bases from V and 1 from J, leaving 16 bases between them. This CDR3 has 16 amino acids. CDR3 coding DNA: TGTGCCAGCAGCCGAGTTCGGGTAATAGGCACAGATACGCAGTATTTT. Translating it yields CASSRVRVIGTDTQYF.

The chain couples TRBV28 to TRBJ1-1; 8 positions match TRBD1. Per the germline V gene, CDR1 is MDHEN and CDR2 is SYDVKM. The CDR3 covers 16 residues. V trimming: 7 bases; J trimming: 1 base; junction bases outside the gene matches: 11. The CDR3 is CASIQAGGLENTEAFF. CDR3 nucleotide sequence: TGTGCCAGCATCCAAGCAGGGGGCTTGGAGAACACTGAAGCTTTCTTT. Drawing the rest from reference TRBV28 and TRBJ1-1, the complete variable domain is DVKVTQSSRYLVKRTGEKVFLECVQDMDHENMFWYRQDPGLGLRLIYFSYDVKMKEKGDIPEGYSVSREKKERFSLILESASTNQTSMYLCASIQAGGLENTEAFFGQGTRLTVV.

This chain uses TRBV4-2 with TRBJ1-2; D possibly corresponds to TRBD1 (5 bases). The CDR3 covers 14 residues. Germline-derived CDR1 and CDR2 are LGHNA and YNFKEQ. Trimming removed 0 bases from V and 5 bases from J, with 10 bases in between. CDR3 bases: TGTGCCAGCAGCCAAGAGGTCGGGGGGTATGGCTACACCTTC. Its protein is CASSQEVGGYGYTF.

The rearrangement joins TRBV20-1 to TRBJ1-2; D is ambiguous. The germline gives CDR1 DFQATT, CDR2 SNEGSKA (reference sequence). V was shortened by 7 bases and J by 0 bases, with 12 bases between the two germline ends. CDR3 size: 13 residues. CDR3 sequence: CSGQPEPNYGYTF. CDR3 sequence (DNA): TGCAGTGGGCAGCCTGAACCTAACTATGGCTACACCTTC.

V is TRBV7-9 and J is TRBJ2-1; possibly TRBD1 for D (5 bases). The germline gives CDR1 SEHNR, CDR2 FQNEAQ (reference sequence). The CDR3 is made up of 16 amino acids. Trimming left V 2 bases short and J 6 bases short, with 17 bases between. In nucleotides, the CDR3 is TGTGCCAGCAGCTTAAGTCACCCAGGGTATCTCAATGAGCAGTTCTTC. It codes for CASSLSHPGYLNEQFF.

The chain is built from TRBV10-3 and TRBJ2-3; TRBD2 might be the D (5 bases). This CDR3 region has 15 residues. CDR1 ENHRY and CDR2 SYGVKD come from the germline V gene. Between the trimmed V and J ends, which lost 0 bases and 6 bases, there was a span of 13 bases. CDR3: CAISESNRGGDTQYF. The CDR3 region has the DNA TGTGCCATCAGTGAGTCGAATCGGGGTGGCGATACGCAGTATTTT.

The chain recombines TRBV19 with TRBJ1-5, with unresolved D. The CDR3 totals 14 residues. CDR1 and CDR2 from the germline V gene are LNHDA and SQIVND (reference sequence). V lost 3 bases and J 3 bases, leaving 9 bases between the germline ends. The CDR3 protein is CASSITASNQPQHF. For the CDR3, the DNA is TGTGCCAGTAGTATCACAGCGTCCAATCAGCCCCAGCATTTT.

This clonotype was counted many times. The rearrangement uses TRBV7-2 and TRBJ2-1, with D possibly matching TRBD2 (5 bases). The CDR3 totals 16 residues. Germline CDR1 is SGHTA and CDR2 is FQGNSA. V was pared by 3 bases and J by 3 bases, with 15 bases between. The CDR3 DNA reads TGTGCCAGCAGCTTTTTCATCGTTGGAGGCTACAATGAGCAGTTCTTC. It translates to CASSFFIVGGYNEQFF. The full variable domain, its missing parts supplied by reference TRBV7-2 and TRBJ2-1, is GAGVSQSPSNKVTEKGKDVELRCDPISGHTALYWYRQSLGQGLEFLIYFQGNSAPDKSGLPSDRFSAERTGGSVSTLTIQRTQQEDSAVYLCASSFFIVGGYNEQFFGPGTRLTVL.

This clonotype was detected ten times or more. The gene calls are TRBV7-2 and TRBJ2-1, with D possibly TRBD2 on 6 matching bases. Looked up from germline, CDR1 is SGHTA and CDR2 is FQGNSA. Trimming removed 7 bases at V and 3 bases at J, with 13 bases between. CDR3 length: 14 amino acids. The CDR3 protein is CASKPGGNYNEQFF. The CDR3 DNA is TGTGCCAGCAAGCCGGGCGGGAACTACAATGAGCAGTTCTTC. The full variable domain, in which reference TRBV7-2 and TRBJ2-1 provide the parts outside the CDR3, is GAGVSQSPSNKVTEKGKDVELRCDPISGHTALYWYRQSLGQGLEFLIYFQGNSAPDKSGLPSDRFSAERTGGSVSTLTIQRTQQEDSAVYLCASKPGGNYNEQFFGPGTRLTVL.

The V call is TRBV7-4, the J call TRBJ2-1; a weak D match, TRBD2 (6 bases). CDR1 and CDR2 (germline): SGHVT, SQSDAQ. Trimming left V 5 bases short and J 2 bases short, with 16 bases between. The CDR3 has 16 residues. The chain's CDR3 is CASSPRGTTTYNEQFF. The DNA for the CDR3 is TGTGCCAGCAGCCCCCGGGGGACCACGACCTACAATGAGCAGTTCTTC.

This clonotype was picked up a small number of times. V usage is TRBV29-1 and J usage is TRBJ2-1; TRBD2 aligns across 7 bases. Unmatched junction bases numbered 1, after V lost 3 bases and J lost 2 bases. This CDR3 is built from 13 residues. CDR1 and CDR2 from the germline V gene are SQVTM and ANQGSEA. The CDR3 spells CSVEGGTYNEQFF. CDR3 bases: TGCAGCGTTGAGGGGGGGACCTACAATGAGCAGTTCTTC.

The V and J genes are TRBV5-4 and TRBJ2-7, with 10 bases fitting TRBD2. This CDR3 has 16 residues. The germline V gene has CDR1 SGHNT and CDR2 YYREEE (reference sequence). J gave up 4 bases and V 2 bases, and 9 bases lay outside the gene matches. Here the CDR3 reads CASSFGLAGDGYEQYF. The CDR3 DNA sequence: TGTGCCAGCAGCTTCGGCCTAGCGGGGGATGGGTACGAGCAGTACTTC.

This chain connects TRBV5-6 to TRBJ2-7; D tentatively fits TRBD1 or TRBD2 (5 bases each). CDR3 size: 14 residues. V was clipped by 0 bases and J by 7 bases, with 14 bases between them. Germline V gene sequence: CDR1 SGHDT, CDR2 YYEEEE. This CDR3 is CASSLGGDGREQYF. The CDR3 coding sequence is TGTGCCAGCAGCTTGGGAGGGGACGGTCGGGAGCAGTACTTC.

There are a few counts of this clonotype. The J gene is TRBJ2-3, the V gene TRBV7-2, with D unclear. V was shortened by 2 bases and J by 4 bases, with 16 bases between the two germline ends. Germline CDR1 is SGHTA and CDR2 is FQGNSA. There are 16 residues in the CDR3. The CDR3 spells CASSLKGQVWADTQYF. CDR3 sequence (DNA): TGTGCCAGCAGCTTAAAAGGCCAAGTCTGGGCAGATACGCAGTATTTT.

The J gene is TRBJ1-5, the V gene TRBV27; no firm D call. The CDR3 sequence is 14 residues long. V was clipped by 4 bases and J by 5 bases, with 12 bases between them. The germline V gene has CDR1 MNHEY and CDR2 SMNVEV (reference sequence). The CDR3 spells CASSSTDRDQPQHF. The CDR3 DNA sequence: TGTGCCAGCAGTTCGACCGACCGTGATCAGCCCCAGCATTTT.

This chain uses TRBV6-5 with TRBJ2-5; TRBD2 agrees at 8 bases. The CDR3 covers 14 residues. J gave up 4 bases and V 4 bases, and 5 bases lay outside the gene matches. Looked up from germline, CDR1 is MNHEY and CDR2 is SVGAGI. Here the CDR3 DNA reads TGTGCCAGCAGTTCGTCCAGCGGGGGAGAGACCCAGTACTTC. It yields the protein CASSSSSGGETQYF.

This clonotype was observed a few times. The rearrangement links TRBV6-2 or TRBV6-3 to TRBJ2-1, with TRBD2 matching over 10 bases. CDR1 MNHEY and CDR2 SVGEGT come from the germline V gene. With V trimmed by 0 bases and J by 0 bases, 14 bases remained unmatched. This CDR3 has 21 amino acids. The CDR3 protein is CASSYSIASGSVLPSYNEQFF. The CDR3, as DNA: TGTGCCAGCAGTTACTCGATCGCTAGCGGGAGCGTCCTACCCTCCTACAATGAGCAGTTCTTC.

A single count supports this clonotype. The chain is built from TRBV2 and TRBJ2-1; D is perhaps TRBD1 (6 bases). Germline CDR1 and CDR2: SNHLY and FYNNEI. The CDR3 is made up of 14 amino acids. V gave up 7 bases and J gave up 3 bases, with 13 bases separating them. The CDR3 loop is CASTLQGDYNEQFF. The CDR3 nucleotides are TGTGCCAGCACACTACAGGGCGACTACAATGAGCAGTTCTTC. The full variable domain, with the rest looked up from reference TRBV2 and TRBJ2-1, is EPEVTQTPSHQVTQMGQEVILRCVPISNHLYFYWYRQILGQKVEFLVSFYNNEISEKSEIFDDQFSVERPDGSNFTLKIRSTKLEDSAMYFCASTLQGDYNEQFFGPGTRLTVL.

The CDR3 nucleotides are TGTGCCAGCAGCCACTTACAGGGATTCGGCACTGAAGCTTTCTTT. The encoded protein is CASSHLQGFGTEAFF. The J gene is TRBJ1-1, the V gene TRBV14, with D possibly matching TRBD1 (6 bases). CDR3 length equals 15 residues. The V and J ends lost 3 bases and 4 bases respectively, with 15 bases between them. Per the germline V gene, CDR1 is SGHDN and CDR2 is FVKESK.

J is TRBJ2-1 and V is TRBV7-2; D uncertain. Per germline, CDR1 SGHTA and CDR2 FQGNSA. The CDR3 has 11 amino acids. With 3 bases removed from V and 8 bases from J, the gap between germline ends came to 5 bases. CDR3 in DNA: TGTGCCAGCAGCTTTGACGATGAGCAGTTCTTC. It translates to CASSFDDEQFF.